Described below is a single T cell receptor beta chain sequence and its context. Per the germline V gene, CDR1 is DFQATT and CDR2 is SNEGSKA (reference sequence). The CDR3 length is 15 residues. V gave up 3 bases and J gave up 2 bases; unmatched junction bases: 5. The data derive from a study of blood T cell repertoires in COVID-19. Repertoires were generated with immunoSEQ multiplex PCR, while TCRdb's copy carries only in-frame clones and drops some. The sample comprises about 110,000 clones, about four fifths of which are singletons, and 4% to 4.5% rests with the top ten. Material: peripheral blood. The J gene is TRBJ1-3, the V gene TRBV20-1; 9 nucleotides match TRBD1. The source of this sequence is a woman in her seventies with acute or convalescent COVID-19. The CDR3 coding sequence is TGCAGTGCTAGTCCGGGACAGGGAGCTGGAAACACCATATATTTT. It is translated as CSASPGQGAGNTIYF.